The clone carrying this T cell receptor beta chain has just a few counts. Roughly 90 million PBMCs went into genomic DNA for unsorted samples. This sample stems from a study of shared clonotypes between healthy human individuals. The genomic DNA of each subset was split evenly across several immunoSEQ plates. Generated by immunoSEQ multiplex PCR, the TCRdb table keeps only in-frame clones and is missing some. The table lists about 480,000 clones, around 79% of them singletons, with about an eighth in the top ten. Germline V gene data show CDR1 as MNHEY and CDR2 as SMNVEV (reference sequence). V lost 4 bases and J lost 0; bases outside the gene matches: 8. The CDR3 contains 18 residues.

The clonotype comes from a woman aged 40-49 years in good health. Some clones in this sample may be carry-over from other donors' samples. Sequencing was carried out using PBMCs. The chain couples TRBV27 to TRBJ2-6; 8 bases line up with TRBD1. The CDR3 DNA sequence: TGTGCCAGCAGTTCTCTCGGACAGGGAGGCTCTGGGGCCAACGTCCTGACTTTC. Translation: CASSSLGQGGSGANVLTF.